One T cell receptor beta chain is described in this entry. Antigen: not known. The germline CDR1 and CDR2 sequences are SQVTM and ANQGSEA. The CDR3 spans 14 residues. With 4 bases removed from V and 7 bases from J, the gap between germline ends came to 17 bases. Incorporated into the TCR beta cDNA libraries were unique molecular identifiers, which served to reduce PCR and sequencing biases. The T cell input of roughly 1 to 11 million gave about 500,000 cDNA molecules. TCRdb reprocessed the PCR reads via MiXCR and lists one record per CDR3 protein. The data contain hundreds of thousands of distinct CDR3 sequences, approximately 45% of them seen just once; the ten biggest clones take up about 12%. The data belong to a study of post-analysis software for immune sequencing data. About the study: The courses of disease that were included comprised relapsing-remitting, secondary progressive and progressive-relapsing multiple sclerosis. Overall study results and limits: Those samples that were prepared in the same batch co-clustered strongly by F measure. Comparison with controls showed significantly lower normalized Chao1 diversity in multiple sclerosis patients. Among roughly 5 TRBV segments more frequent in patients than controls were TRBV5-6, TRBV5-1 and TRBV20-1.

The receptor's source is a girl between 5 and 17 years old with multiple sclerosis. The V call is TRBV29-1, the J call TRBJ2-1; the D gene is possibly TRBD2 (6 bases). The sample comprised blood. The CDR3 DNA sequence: TGCAGCGTTGTAACCAGCGGGCAGGGTAATGAGCAGTTCTTC. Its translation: CSVVTSGQGNEQFF.